The rows below give T cell receptor beta chains drawn from one sample of a study of early T cells in non-severe SARS-CoV-2 infection. One entry per CDR3 protein results from TCRdb running MiXCR on the 5' RACE reads. The data contain under 95,000 distinct CDR3 sequences, 15% of them singletons. The sample consisted of whole blood. The source of these receptors is an adult who was a healthcare worker with PCR-confirmed SARS-CoV-2 infection or an uninfected control (not recorded which). Each CDR3 is given with its conserved first and last residue. Fields, in order: clone size, J gene, V gene, D gene, CDR3 length, CDR3 protein, CDR3 DNA. The D gene is left open where the match is weak. Clone sizes are given selectively: once, few, many, or a class where the clone is expanded.

>.|TRBJ2-5|TRBV12-2|.|12
CASLKREETQYF
TGTGCAAGTCTAAAAAGAGAAGAGACCCAGTACTTC
>.|TRBJ1-2|TRBV6-5|.|14
CASSDYRVLHGYTF
TGTGCCAGCAGTGACTACAGGGTATTACATGGCTACACCTTC
>few|TRBJ1-6|TRBV2|TRBD1|13
CASDRTGREPLHF
TGTGCCAGCGACAGGACAGGGAGGGAACCCCTCCACTTT
>.|TRBJ1-6|TRBV20-1|.|11
CSAPDNSPLHF
TGCAGTGCTCCGGATAATTCACCCCTCCACTTT
>many|TRBJ2-3|TRBV11-2|.|13
CASSISGGDTQYF
TGTGCCAGTTCTATAAGCGGTGGAGATACGCAGTATTTT
>many|TRBJ2-6|TRBV5-6|.|19
CASSWRATVYLSGANVLTF
TGTGCCAGCAGCTGGCGAGCGACGGTTTACTTGTCTGGGGCCAACGTCCTGACTTTC
>.|TRBJ2-2|TRBV25-1|TRBD2|17
CASSGPRASGYTGELFF
TGTGCCAGCAGTGGGCCACGGGCTAGCGGATACACCGGGGAGCTGTTTTTT
>few|TRBJ1-3|TRBV11-1|.|17
CASSPGGYGTLGNTIYF
TGTGCCAGCAGCCCTGGCGGTTACGGGACACTTGGAAACACCATATATTTT
>.|TRBJ2-7|TRBV5-5|TRBD2|14
CASSLSSGAREQYF
TGTGCCAGCAGCTTGTCTAGCGGGGCCCGCGAGCAGTACTTC
>.|TRBJ2-7|TRBV5-1|.|17
CASSSGGGGHRSYEQYF
TGCGCCAGCAGCTCGGGAGGAGGGGGACACCGCTCCTACGAGCAGTACTTC
>.|TRBJ2-7|TRBV5-1|TRBD1|13
CASSLNRGHEQYF
TGCGCCAGCAGCTTGAACAGGGGACACGAGCAGTACTTC
>.|TRBJ2-7|TRBV6-1|TRBD2|14
CASSETSRSSEQYF
TGTGCCAGCAGTGAGACTAGCCGATCGTCCGAGCAGTACTTC
>.|TRBJ2-7|TRBV6-5|TRBD1|13
CASSSPTGVEQYF
TGTGCCAGCAGTTCCCCGACAGGGGTCGAGCAGTACTTC
>many|TRBJ2-3|TRBV2|.|13
CASSAGATDTQYF
TGTGCCAGCAGTGCGGGAGCCACAGATACGCAGTATTTT
>many|TRBJ2-1|TRBV18|TRBD2|16
CASSPRGLAELNEQFF
TGTGCCAGCTCACCAAGGGGACTAGCGGAACTCAATGAGCAGTTCTTC
>.|TRBJ2-3|TRBV7-2|.|15
CASSLVVRGTDTQYF
TGTGCCAGCAGCTTGGTTGTGAGGGGCACAGATACGCAGTATTTT
>.|TRBJ2-7|TRBV7-9|.|15
CASSSKVGPVYEQYF
TGTGCCAGCAGCTCGAAAGTGGGTCCCGTCTACGAGCAGTACTTC
>few|TRBJ2-4|TRBV6-1|TRBD2|14
CASTLRGSEDIQYF
TGTGCCAGCACCCTTCGCGGGAGTGAAGACATTCAGTACTTC
>once|TRBJ1-5|TRBV27|.|14
CASSPGQSYQPQHF
TGTGCCAGCAGCCCCGGACAGAGCTATCAGCCCCAACATTTT
>few|TRBJ2-5|TRBV28|TRBD2|14
CASTLAGGRKTQYF
TGTGCCAGCACCCTAGCGGGAGGGAGAAAGACCCAGTACTTC
>.|TRBJ1-2|TRBV6-5|.|17
CASRLRGGPGAGYGYTF
TGTGCCAGCCGCCTAAGGGGGGGGCCTGGAGCCGGCTATGGCTACACCTTC
>.|TRBJ2-7|TRBV20-1|.|13
CSARPPHRLEQYF
TGCAGTGCGCGGCCCCCGCATCGCCTCGAGCAGTACTTC